Sequencing of this T cell receptor (beta chain) was carried out in a study of control samples from healthy donors and cancer patients. Generated by immunoSEQ multiplex PCR, the TCRdb table keeps only in-frame clones and is missing some. This sample yields roughly 100,000 clones, of which roughly 91% are seen a single time; 15% to 20% belongs to the top ten. The V segment lost 2 bases and the J segment 6 bases; nucleotides outside the gene matches: 9. The germline gives CDR1 GTSNPN, CDR2 SVGIG (reference sequence). The CDR3 extends over 14 amino acids. This clone was counted once. The chain has TRBV30 and TRBJ1-1; 7 nucleotides match TRBD1. The sequencing input was PBMCs. This clonotype was obtained from a man in his sixties with lung cancer. CDR3 bases: TGTGCCTGGAGTCACCTAGCCGACAGGGCTGAAGCTTTCTTT. Translated, it gives CAWSHLADRAEAFF.